This entry is about one TCR beta chain. Its antigen is not known. The data stem from a study of blood T cells in healthy people across ages. Whole-study context: The capture of about one barcoded beta molecule per two T cells was achieved by template switching.

V was clipped by 0 bases and J by 2 bases; unmatched bases: 8. The length of the CDR3 is 17 residues. Germline lookup yields CDR1 MGHRA and CDR2 YSYEKL. General study findings and limits: Significant beta diversity loss was already apparent by age approximately 37, declining roughly linearly.

A second PCR of about 6 to 11 cycles used a sample-barcoded 5' primer and a J-beta primer mix. Unique molecular identifiers of 12 random nucleotides labeled each cDNA. TCRdb redid the calling of the 5' RACE reads with MiXCR, one entry per CDR3 protein. This table holds over a million distinct CDR3 sequences, more than 35% found once. The genes are TRBV4-1 and TRBJ1-2; TRBD1 matches 8 bases. The clonotype comes from a woman aged 55-70 years in good health. The sample comprised blood. The CDR3 DNA reads as TGCGCCAGCAGCCAAGATCGACAGGGGATTTGGAACTATGGCTACACCTTC. Amino acid sequence: CASSQDRQGIWNYGYTF.